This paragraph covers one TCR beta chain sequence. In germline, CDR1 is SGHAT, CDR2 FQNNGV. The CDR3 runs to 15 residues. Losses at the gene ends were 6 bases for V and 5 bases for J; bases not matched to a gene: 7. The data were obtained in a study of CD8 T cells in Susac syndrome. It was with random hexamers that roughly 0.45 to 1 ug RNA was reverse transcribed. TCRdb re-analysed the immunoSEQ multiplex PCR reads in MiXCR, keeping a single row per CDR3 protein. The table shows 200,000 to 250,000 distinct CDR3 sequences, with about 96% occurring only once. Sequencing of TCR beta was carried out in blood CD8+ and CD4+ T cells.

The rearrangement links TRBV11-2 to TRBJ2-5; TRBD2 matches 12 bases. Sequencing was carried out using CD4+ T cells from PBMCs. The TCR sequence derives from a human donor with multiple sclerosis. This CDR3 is CASSPPGLAGETQYF. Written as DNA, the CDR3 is TGTGCCAGCAGTCCACCAGGACTAGCGGGGGAGACCCAGTACTTC.